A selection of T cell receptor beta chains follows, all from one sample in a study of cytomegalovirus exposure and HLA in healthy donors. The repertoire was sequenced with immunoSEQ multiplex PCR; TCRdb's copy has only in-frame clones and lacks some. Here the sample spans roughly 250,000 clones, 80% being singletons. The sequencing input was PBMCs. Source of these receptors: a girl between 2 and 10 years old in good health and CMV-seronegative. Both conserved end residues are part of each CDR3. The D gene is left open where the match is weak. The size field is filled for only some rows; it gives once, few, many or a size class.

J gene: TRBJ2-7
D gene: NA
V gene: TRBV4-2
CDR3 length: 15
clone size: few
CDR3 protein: CASSQEFEINYEQYF
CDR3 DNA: TGTGCCAGCAGCCAAGAATTTGAGATCAACTACGAGCAGTACTTC

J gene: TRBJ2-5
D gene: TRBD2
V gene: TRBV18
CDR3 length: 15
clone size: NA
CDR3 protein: CASSTPGLGGETQYF
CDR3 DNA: TGTGCCAGCTCAACTCCGGGACTAGGGGGAGAGACCCAGTACTTC

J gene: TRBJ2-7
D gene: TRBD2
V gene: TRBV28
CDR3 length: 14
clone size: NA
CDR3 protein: CASKRAGALYEQYF
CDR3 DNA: TGTGCCAGTAAACGAGCGGGAGCCCTCTACGAGCAGTACTTC

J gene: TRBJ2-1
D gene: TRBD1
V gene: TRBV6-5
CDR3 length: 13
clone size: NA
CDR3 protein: CASSPDRANEQFF
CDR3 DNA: TGTGCCAGCAGCCCCGACAGGGCCAATGAGCAGTTCTTC

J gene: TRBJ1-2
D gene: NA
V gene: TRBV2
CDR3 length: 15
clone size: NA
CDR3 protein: CATILRGQEYNGYTF
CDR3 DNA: TGTGCCACCATTTTAAGGGGCCAGGAGTATAATGGCTACACCTTC

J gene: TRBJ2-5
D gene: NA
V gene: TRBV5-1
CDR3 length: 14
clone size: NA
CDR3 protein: CASSLERGGETQYF
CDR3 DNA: TGCGCCAGCAGCTTGGAGAGGGGAGGAGAGACCCAGTACTTC

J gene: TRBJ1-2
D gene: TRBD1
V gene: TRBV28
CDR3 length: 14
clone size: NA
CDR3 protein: CASRQTGGNYGYTF
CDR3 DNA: TGTGCCAGCAGACAGACAGGGGGTAACTATGGCTACACCTTC

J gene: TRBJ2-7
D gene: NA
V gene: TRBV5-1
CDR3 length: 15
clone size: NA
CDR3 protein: CASSLDQVSSYEQYF
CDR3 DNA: TGCGCCAGCAGCTTGGATCAGGTTTCTTCCTACGAGCAGTACTTC

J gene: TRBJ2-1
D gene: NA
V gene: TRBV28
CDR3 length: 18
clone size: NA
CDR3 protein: CASISFGGGSSSYNEQFF
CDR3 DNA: TGTGCCAGCATATCATTTGGCGGCGGCTCAAGCTCCTACAATGAGCAGTTCTTC

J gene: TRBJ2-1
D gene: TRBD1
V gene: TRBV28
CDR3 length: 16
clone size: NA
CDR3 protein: CASSSPGQGARDEQFF
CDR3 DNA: TGTGCCAGCAGTTCGCCGGGACAGGGGGCGCGCGATGAGCAGTTCTTC

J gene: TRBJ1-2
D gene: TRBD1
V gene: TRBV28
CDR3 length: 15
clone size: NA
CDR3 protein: CASSLSGQVAYGYTF
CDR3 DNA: TGTGCCAGCAGTTTATCAGGACAGGTTGCCTATGGCTACACCTTC

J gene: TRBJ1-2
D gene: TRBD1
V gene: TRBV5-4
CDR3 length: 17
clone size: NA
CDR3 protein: CASSFGQGGGVDYGYTF
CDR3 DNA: TGTGCCAGCAGCTTTGGACAGGGGGGAGGAGTGGACTATGGCTACACCTTC

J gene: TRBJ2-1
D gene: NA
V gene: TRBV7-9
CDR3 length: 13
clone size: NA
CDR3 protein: CASSYGANNEQFF
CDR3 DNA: TGTGCCAGCAGCTATGGGGCGAACAATGAGCAGTTCTTC

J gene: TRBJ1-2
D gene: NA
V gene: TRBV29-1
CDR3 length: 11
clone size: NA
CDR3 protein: CSVESRYGYTF
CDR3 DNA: TGCAGCGTTGAATCTCGCTATGGCTACACCTTC

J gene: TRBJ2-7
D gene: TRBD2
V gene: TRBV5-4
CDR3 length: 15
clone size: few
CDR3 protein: CASSLGTSGAYEQYF
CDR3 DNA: TGTGCCAGCAGCTTGGGGACTAGCGGGGCCTACGAGCAGTACTTC

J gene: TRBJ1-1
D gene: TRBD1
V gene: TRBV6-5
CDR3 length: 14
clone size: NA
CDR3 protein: CASSEDRAYTEAFF
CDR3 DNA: TGTGCCAGCAGTGAGGACAGGGCTTACACTGAAGCTTTCTTT

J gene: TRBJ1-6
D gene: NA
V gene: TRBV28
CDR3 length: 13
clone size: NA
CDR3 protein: CATSWDINSPLHF
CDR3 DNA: TGTGCCACCTCGTGGGACATAAATTCACCCCTCCACTTT

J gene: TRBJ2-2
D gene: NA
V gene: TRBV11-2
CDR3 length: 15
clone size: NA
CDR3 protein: CASSFQGANTGELFF
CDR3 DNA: TGTGCCAGCAGCTTTCAGGGCGCGAACACCGGGGAGCTGTTTTTT

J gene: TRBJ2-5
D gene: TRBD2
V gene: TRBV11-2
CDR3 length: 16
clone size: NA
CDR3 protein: CASSLYYAGDRGEQYF
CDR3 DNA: TGTGCCAGCAGCTTATATTACGCAGGAGACCGGGGGGAGCAGTACTTC

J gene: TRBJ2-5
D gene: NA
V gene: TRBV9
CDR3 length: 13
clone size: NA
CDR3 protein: CASSARQLETQYF
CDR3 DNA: TGTGCCAGCAGCGCCCGACAGCTAGAGACCCAGTACTTC

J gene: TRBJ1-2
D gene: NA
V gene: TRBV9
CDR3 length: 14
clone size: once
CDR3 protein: CASSVRGSNYGYTF
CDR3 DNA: TGTGCCAGCAGCGTGAGGGGGTCTAACTATGGCTACACCTTC

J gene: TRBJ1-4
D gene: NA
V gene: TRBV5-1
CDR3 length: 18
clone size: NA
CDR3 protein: CASGEGGKAGGSNEKLFF
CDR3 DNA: TGCGCCAGCGGGGAAGGGGGAAAGGCCGGAGGATCTAATGAAAAACTGTTTTTT

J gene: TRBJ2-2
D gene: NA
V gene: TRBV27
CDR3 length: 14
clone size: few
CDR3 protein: CASSRQRFTGELFF
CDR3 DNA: TGTGCCAGCAGTCGACAGAGATTCACCGGGGAGCTGTTTTTT

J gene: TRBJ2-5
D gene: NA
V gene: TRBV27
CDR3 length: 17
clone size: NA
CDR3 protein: CASSLRATGDRRETQYF
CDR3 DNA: TGTGCCAGCAGTTTGAGGGCCACCGGAGATCGTAGGGAGACCCAGTACTTC

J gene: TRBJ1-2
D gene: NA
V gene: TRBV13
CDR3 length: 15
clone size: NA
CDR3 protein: CASSRKVLTNYGYTF
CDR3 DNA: TGTGCCAGCAGCCGGAAGGTACTAACTAACTATGGCTACACCTTC

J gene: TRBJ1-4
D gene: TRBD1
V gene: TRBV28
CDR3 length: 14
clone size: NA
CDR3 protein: CASSSGQGREKLFF
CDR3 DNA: TGTGCCAGCAGTTCTGGACAGGGGAGGGAAAAACTGTTTTTT

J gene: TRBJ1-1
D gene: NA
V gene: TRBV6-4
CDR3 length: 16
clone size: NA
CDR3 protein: CASTRPSPQGGTEAFF
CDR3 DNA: TGTGCCAGCACTCGTCCGTCACCTCAGGGAGGGACTGAAGCTTTCTTT

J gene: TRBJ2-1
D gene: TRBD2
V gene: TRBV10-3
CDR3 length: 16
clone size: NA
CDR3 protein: CAISELAGGPHDEQFF
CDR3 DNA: TGTGCCATCAGTGAGCTGGCGGGAGGGCCTCACGATGAGCAGTTCTTC

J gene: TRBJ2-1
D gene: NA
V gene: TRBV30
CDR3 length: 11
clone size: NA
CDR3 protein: CAWERGNEQFF
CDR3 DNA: TGTGCCTGGGAGAGGGGGAATGAGCAGTTCTTC

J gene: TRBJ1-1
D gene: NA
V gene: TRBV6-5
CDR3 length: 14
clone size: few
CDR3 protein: CASSKGVGATEAFF
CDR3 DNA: TGTGCCAGCAGTAAAGGGGTTGGGGCCACTGAAGCTTTCTTT

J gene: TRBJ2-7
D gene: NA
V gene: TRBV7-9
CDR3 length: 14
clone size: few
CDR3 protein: CASSFFGGSYEQYF
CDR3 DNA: TGTGCCAGCAGCTTCTTCGGCGGAAGCTACGAGCAGTACTTC

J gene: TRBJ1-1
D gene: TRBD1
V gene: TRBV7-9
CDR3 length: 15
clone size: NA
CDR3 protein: CASSTRQGRDTEAFF
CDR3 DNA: TGTGCCAGCAGCACCCGACAGGGTCGGGACACTGAAGCTTTCTTT

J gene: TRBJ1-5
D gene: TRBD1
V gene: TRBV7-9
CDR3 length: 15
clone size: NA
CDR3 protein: CASSQGQGSNQPQHF
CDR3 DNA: TGTGCCAGCAGCCAGGGACAGGGGAGCAATCAGCCCCAGCATTTT

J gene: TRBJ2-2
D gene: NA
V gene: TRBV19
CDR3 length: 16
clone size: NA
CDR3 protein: CASTRVVQAITGELFF
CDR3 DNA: TGTGCCAGTACCCGTGTTGTACAGGCTATCACCGGGGAGCTGTTTTTT

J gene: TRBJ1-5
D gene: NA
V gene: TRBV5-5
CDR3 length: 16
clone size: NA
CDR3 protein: CASSLAQWQGNQPQHF
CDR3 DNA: TGTGCCAGCAGCTTGGCCCAATGGCAGGGGAATCAGCCCCAGCATTTT

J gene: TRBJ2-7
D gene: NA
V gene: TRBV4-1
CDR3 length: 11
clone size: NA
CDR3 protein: CASSRSYEQYF
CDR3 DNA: TGCGCCAGCAGCCGTTCATACGAGCAGTACTTC

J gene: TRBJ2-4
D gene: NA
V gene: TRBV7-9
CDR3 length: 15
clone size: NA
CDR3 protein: CASSTNQVPKNIQYF
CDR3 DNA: TGTGCCAGCAGCACAAATCAAGTACCCAAAAACATTCAGTACTTC

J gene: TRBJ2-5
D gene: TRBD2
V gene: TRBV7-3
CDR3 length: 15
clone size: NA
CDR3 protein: CASSLYGGYQETQYF
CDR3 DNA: TGTGCCAGCAGCTTATACGGGGGGTACCAAGAGACCCAGTACTTC